These 25 T cell receptor beta chains originate from one sample sequenced in a study of T cell changes during pregnancy in multiple sclerosis. Clones were sequenced by immunoSEQ multiplex PCR, and TCRdb holds only the in-frame ones, with some missing. The table lists fewer than 70,000 clones, 92% of them singletons, with around 2.7% in the top ten. The specimen was peripheral blood, collected in the second trimester of pregnancy. The receptors stem from a female donor in good health, enrolled as a control in a pregnancy study.

The chain carries TRBV7-8 and TRBJ2-2, with TRBD2 matching over 7 bases. The CDR3 spans 14 residues. CDR1 and CDR2 from the germline V gene are SGHVS and FQNEAQ. The ends lost 3 bases at V and 6 bases at J; junction bases unmatched: 4. This chain's CDR3 is CASSLRLAPGELFF. The CDR3 nucleotides are TGTGCCAGCAGCTTGCGACTAGCTCCCGGGGAGCTGTTTTTT.

This sequence joins TRBV5-1 and TRBJ1-2; TRBD1 matches at 8 bases. This CDR3 is built from 13 residues. Germline assignment: CDR1 SGHRS and CDR2 YFSETQ. V lost 4 bases, J lost 5 bases, and 4 bases stayed unmatched. Here the CDR3 reads CASSQDRAYGYTF. In nucleotides, the CDR3 is TGCGCCAGCAGCCAGGACAGGGCGTATGGCTACACCTTC.

This chain uses TRBV5-4 with TRBJ2-5; possibly TRBD2 for D (5 bases). From germline, CDR1 is SGHNT and CDR2 YYREEE (reference sequence). The CDR3 has 12 amino acids. Trimming left V 1 base short and J 4 bases short, with 5 bases between. The CDR3 DNA is TGTGCCAGCAGCTTGCGGGGAGAGACCCAGTACTTC. As protein: CASSLRGETQYF.

This sequence joins TRBV15 and TRBJ2-1, with TRBD2 identical over 9 bases. The CDR3 consists of 17 residues. Per the germline V gene, CDR1 is LNHNV and CDR2 is YYDKDF (reference sequence). With V trimmed by 5 bases and J by 4 bases, 12 bases remained unmatched. The CDR3 spells CATSGEAGGRLYNEQFF. CDR3 sequence (DNA): TGTGCCACCAGCGGGGAGGCGGGAGGGAGACTGTACAATGAGCAGTTCTTC.

The chain uses TRBV18 and TRBJ2-2; D might be TRBD1 (6 bases). Germline V gives CDR1 KGHSH, CDR2 LQKENI. The CDR3 runs 14 residues. V was trimmed by 6 bases and J by 8 bases, leaving 16 bases between them. The CDR3, as DNA: TGTGCCAGCTCCCCGCGGCAGGGGAAGGGGGAGCTGTTTTTT. Its translation: CASSPRQGKGELFF.

The genes are TRBV2 and TRBJ1-1; tentative D call: TRBD1 (6 bases). CDR1 and CDR2 from the germline V gene are SNHLY and FYNNEI. The CDR3 spans 13 residues. V was cut by 8 bases and J by 5 bases, with 15 bases left in between. The CDR3 is CASAYREWTEAFF. CDR3 bases: TGTGCCAGCGCTTACAGGGAGTGGACTGAAGCTTTCTTT.

This clone was detected only a few times. This chain links TRBV2 with TRBJ1-1; D may be TRBD1 (5 bases). This CDR3 comprises 16 residues. Trimming cost V 6 bases and J 11 bases, with 28 bases left between them. Germline values: CDR1 SNHLY, CDR2 FYNNEI. The CDR3 region has the DNA TGTGCCAGCAGGCAGTCCGGGGGGACGGGGTCAGTTGGTGCTTTCTTT. As protein: CASRQSGGTGSVGAFF.

The chain employs TRBV4-2 and TRBJ2-1; 10 positions match TRBD2. The germline CDR1 and CDR2 sequences are LGHNA and YNFKEQ. This CDR3 comprises 17 residues. Trimming removed 6 bases from V and 6 bases from J; junction bases left unmatched: 14. DNA for the CDR3: TGTGCCAGCAGTGGGGCTAGCGGGGGATTATATACCAATGAGCAGTTCTTC. Translated: CASSGASGGLYTNEQFF.

The chain has TRBV5-1 and TRBJ2-5, with TRBD1 matching over 8 bases. With 2 bases clipped from V and 4 bases from J, the junction kept 1 base outside the gene matches. CDR1 SGHRS and CDR2 YFSETQ come from the germline V gene. The CDR3 runs to 13 residues. CDR3 coding DNA: TGCGCCAGCAGCTTCGGACAGGGAGAGACCCAGTACTTC. This translates into CASSFGQGETQYF.

The rearrangement uses TRBV7-2 and TRBJ2-3, with D tentatively TRBD2 (5 bases). CDR3 length: 16 residues. The germline V gene encodes CDR1 SGHTA and CDR2 FQGNSA. V was cut by 5 bases and J by 5 bases, with 20 bases left in between. CDR3 sequence reads: CASSRSTRGGLDTQYF. CDR3 nucleotide sequence: TGTGCCAGCAGCCGCTCCACCCGGGGTGGTTTAGATACGCAGTATTTT.

The chain recombines TRBV19 with TRBJ2-2, with D perhaps TRBD2 (5 bases). The CDR3 has 14 residues. V was clipped by 9 bases and J by 4 bases, with 15 bases between them. CDR1 LNHDA and CDR2 SQIVND come from the germline V gene (reference sequence). This CDR3 reads CASLRTAGTGELFF. DNA for the CDR3: TGTGCCAGCCTTCGGACGGCGGGCACCGGGGAGCTGTTTTTT.

The V call is TRBV5-1, the J call TRBJ2-7; 9 nucleotides line up with TRBD1. V was pared by 0 bases and J by 4 bases, with 8 bases of the junction left unmatched. Germline CDR1 SGHRS, CDR2 YFSETQ. The CDR3 covers 16 residues. The CDR3 DNA reads TGCGCCAGCAGCTTGGCACCGGGACAGGGTGTTTACGAGCAGTACTTC. This sequence encodes CASSLAPGQGVYEQYF.

In its sample, this clone was seen a few times. The V call is TRBV5-1, the J call TRBJ1-2, with 8 positions matching TRBD1. The CDR3 is made up of 15 amino acids. Germline CDR1 is SGHRS and CDR2 is YFSETQ. V trimming: 3 bases; J trimming: 0 bases; junction bases outside the gene matches: 4. CDR3 DNA sequence: TGCGCCAGCAGCTCAACAGGGGGAACTAACTATGGCTACACCTTC. Encoded protein: CASSSTGGTNYGYTF.

V usage is TRBV7-9 and J usage is TRBJ2-4; the D gene is possibly TRBD1 (6 bases). The CDR3 has 12 amino acids. The V end lost 6 bases, the J end lost 9 bases, and 12 bases lay between the germline ends. Germline V CDR1 and CDR2: SEHNR, FQNEAQ (reference sequence). The CDR3 DNA follows: TGTGCCAGCAGTCGAACAGGGAGCATTCAGTACTTC. Translation: CASSRTGSIQYF.

With respect to this clone: A junction end diverges from the germline sequence, so it may reflect a read error. This rearrangement joins TRBV4-2 to TRBJ2-2; 13 positions match TRBD2. The CDR3 contains 18 residues. From germline, CDR1 is LGHNA and CDR2 YNFKEQ. CDR3 nucleotide sequence: TGTGCCAGCAGGCAAGCCACTAGCGGGGGGGCCGATACCGGGGAGCTGTTTTTT. Translating it yields CASRQATSGGADTGELFF.

J is TRBJ2-7 and V is TRBV6-6; D is perhaps TRBD2 (5 bases). The CDR3 runs to 15 residues. Germline assignment: CDR1 MNHNY and CDR2 SVGAGI (reference sequence). The V end was cut by 5 bases, the J end by 6 bases, with 20 bases between. CDR3 sequence: CASSNPSGLRSEQYF. CDR3 sequence (DNA): TGTGCCAGCAGTAACCCAAGCGGCTTACGTAGCGAGCAGTACTTC.

The rearrangement links TRBV19 to TRBJ2-1; TRBD2 matches 8 bases. The junction had 8 bases not matched to a gene; V was cut back by 10 bases and J by 9 bases. Germline assignment: CDR1 LNHDA and CDR2 SQIVND (reference sequence). This CDR3 comprises 12 residues. CDR3 protein: CATGSGAGEQFF. CDR3 nucleotides: TGTGCCACCGGTAGCGGGGCGGGTGAGCAGTTCTTC.

In its sample, this clone was seen once. The chain combines TRBV27 with TRBJ1-2, with D tentatively TRBD1 (5 bases). V lost 3 bases and J lost 4, with 9 bases in between. The CDR3 length is 13 residues. Germline lookup yields CDR1 MNHEY and CDR2 SMNVEV (reference sequence). The CDR3 protein is CASSFRDSYGYTF. The CDR3, as DNA: TGTGCCAGCAGTTTCAGGGATAGCTATGGCTACACCTTC.

The rearrangement joins TRBV18 to TRBJ2-7; D is possibly TRBD2 (6 bases). Deletions cut 5 bases from V and 6 bases from J, with 8 bases between. This CDR3 has 11 amino acids. Germline CDR1 is KGHSH and CDR2 is LQKENI. The CDR3 loop reads CASSNSGEQYF. The CDR3 coding sequence is TGTGCCAGCTCAAATAGCGGCGAGCAGTACTTC. The full variable domain, with the rest looked up from reference TRBV18 and TRBJ2-7, is NAGVMQNPRHLVRRRGQEARLRCSPMKGHSHVYWYRQLPEEGLKFMVYLQKENIIDESGMPKERFSAEFPKEGPSILRIQQVVRGDSAAYFCASSNSGEQYFGPGTRLTVT.

CDR3 region: CASSYGTGVSPLHF. For the CDR3, the DNA is TGTGCCAGCAGTTACGGGACAGGGGTTTCACCCCTCCACTTT. The chain combines TRBV6-5 with TRBJ1-6, with 10 bases matching TRBD1. This CDR3 has 14 amino acids. In germline, CDR1 is MNHEY, CDR2 SVGAGI. Unmatched junction bases numbered 1, after V lost 2 bases and J lost 9 bases.

The V and J genes are TRBV5-1 and TRBJ1-1, with no clear D. The V end was cut by 4 bases, the J end by 7 bases, with 26 bases between. The CDR3 covers 17 residues. Looked up from germline, CDR1 is SGHRS and CDR2 is YFSETQ. The DNA of the CDR3 is TGCGCCAGCAGCCCCCGCCGCATGTCCTATAATTTTGGTGAAGCTTTCTTT. Residues: CASSPRRMSYNFGEAFF.

The chain employs TRBV30 and TRBJ1-5; no clear D gene. Per the germline V gene, CDR1 is GTSNPN and CDR2 is SVGIG (reference sequence). V was trimmed by 0 bases and J by 7 bases, leaving 10 bases between them. The CDR3 is 13 residues long. Here the CDR3 reads CAWSVRGYQPQHF. The CDR3 DNA reads as TGTGCCTGGAGTGTACGGGGTTACCAGCCCCAGCATTTT.

Note on this clone: The germline gene is not matched at one end of the junction; a read error may be the cause. The genes are TRBV7-7 and TRBJ2-5, with 14 bases aligning to TRBD2. Per germline, CDR1 SSHAT and CDR2 FNYEAQ (reference sequence). The CDR3 runs 15 residues. In DNA, the CDR3 is TGTGCTAGCAGCCAGACTAGCGGGGGGGAAGAGACCCAGTACTTC. Encoded protein: CASSQTSGGEETQYF.

The V and J genes are TRBV4-3 and TRBJ2-1; 9 bases align to TRBD2. The CDR3 is made up of 17 amino acids. V lost 0 bases and J lost 6; bases outside the gene matches: 9. From germline, CDR1 is LGHNA and CDR2 YSLEER. CDR3: CASSQETVAGGPNEQFF. The CDR3 DNA reads TGCGCCAGCAGCCAAGAAACTGTTGCGGGAGGGCCCAATGAGCAGTTCTTC.

The gene calls are TRBV20-1 and TRBJ2-7, with TRBD2 identical over 7 bases. Germline assignment: CDR1 DFQATT and CDR2 SNEGSKA (reference sequence). The ends lost 6 bases at V and 9 bases at J; junction bases unmatched: 8. This CDR3 is 11 amino acids long. The CDR3 here is CSAPLGEGQYF. The CDR3 coding sequence is TGCAGTGCGCCGTTGGGGGAGGGGCAGTACTTC.